A selection of T cell receptor beta chains follows, all from one sample in a study of T cells in localized non-small cell lung cancer. Repertoires were generated with immunoSEQ multiplex PCR, while TCRdb's copy carries only in-frame clones and drops some. The data hold around 55,000 clones, with around 87% observed a single time. The sample consisted of PBMCs, taken before any cancer treatment. The receptors were sampled from a female donor with stage II lung adenocarcinoma. Both conserved end residues are part of each CDR3. The D gene is left open where the match is weak. Clone size is given for some rows only: seen once, a few or many times, or a class if the clone is expanded.

V gene: TRBV6-5; D gene: NA; J gene: TRBJ1-2; clone size: NA; CDR3 protein: CASSYSEGSNGYTF; CDR3 DNA: TGTGCCAGCAGTTACTCCGAGGGGAGCAATGGCTACACCTTC
V gene: TRBV6-1; D gene: TRBD1; J gene: TRBJ2-7; clone size: NA; CDR3 protein: CASRGVGQGEFEQYF; CDR3 DNA: TGTGCCAGCAGGGGGGTGGGACAGGGGGAATTCGAGCAGTACTTC
V gene: TRBV7-9; D gene: NA; J gene: TRBJ1-2; clone size: NA; CDR3 protein: CASSLERNYGYTF; CDR3 DNA: TGTGCCAGCAGCCTGGAGCGAAACTATGGCTACACCTTC
V gene: TRBV14; D gene: NA; J gene: TRBJ1-6; clone size: NA; CDR3 protein: CASSRAGSLSSLHF; CDR3 DNA: TGTGCCAGCAGCCGGGCAGGGTCGTTATCGTCCCTCCACTTT
V gene: TRBV7-8; D gene: TRBD1; J gene: TRBJ1-5; clone size: NA; CDR3 protein: CASSPGITWDRGNQPQHF; CDR3 DNA: TGTGCCAGCAGCCCCGGAATAACCTGGGACAGGGGCAATCAGCCCCAGCATTTT
V gene: TRBV9; D gene: TRBD1; J gene: TRBJ1-6; clone size: NA; CDR3 protein: CASSALQGTGGNSPLHF; CDR3 DNA: TGTGCCAGCAGCGCCTTACAGGGGACGGGGGGAAATTCACCCCTCCACTTT
V gene: TRBV5-8; D gene: NA; J gene: TRBJ1-2; clone size: NA; CDR3 protein: CASSLDPKVGYGYTF; CDR3 DNA: TGTGCCAGCAGCTTGGATCCCAAAGTGGGTTATGGCTACACCTTC
V gene: TRBV4-1; D gene: TRBD1; J gene: TRBJ2-1; clone size: NA; CDR3 protein: CASSQDKVARDRGRSYNEQFF; CDR3 DNA: TGCGCCAGCAGCCAAGATAAAGTGGCCCGGGACAGGGGTCGATCCTACAATGAGCAGTTCTTC
V gene: TRBV19; D gene: NA; J gene: TRBJ1-3; clone size: NA; CDR3 protein: CASTFQAASGNTIYF; CDR3 DNA: TGTGCCAGTACGTTCCAGGCCGCCTCTGGAAACACCATATATTTT
V gene: TRBV6-5; D gene: NA; J gene: TRBJ2-5; clone size: NA; CDR3 protein: CASSYEDSARETQYF; CDR3 DNA: TGTGCCAGCAGTTACGAGGACTCCGCCCGAGAGACCCAGTACTTC
V gene: TRBV6-5; D gene: NA; J gene: TRBJ2-7; clone size: once; CDR3 protein: CASRGGRYEQYF; CDR3 DNA: TGTGCCAGCAGGGGAGGCAGATACGAGCAGTACTTC
V gene: TRBV5-1; D gene: NA; J gene: TRBJ2-5; clone size: NA; CDR3 protein: CASSLAQVPGTQYF; CDR3 DNA: TGCGCCAGCAGCTTGGCCCAGGTCCCAGGGACCCAGTACTTC
V gene: TRBV2; D gene: NA; J gene: TRBJ1-3; clone size: NA; CDR3 protein: CASTGGAWGNTIYF; CDR3 DNA: TGTGCCAGCACGGGAGGAGCTTGGGGAAACACCATATATTTT
V gene: TRBV7-8; D gene: TRBD1; J gene: TRBJ1-3; clone size: NA; CDR3 protein: CASSLQGADSGNTIYF; CDR3 DNA: TGTGCCAGCAGTTTGCAGGGGGCCGACTCTGGAAACACCATATATTTT
V gene: TRBV25-1; D gene: NA; J gene: TRBJ1-4; clone size: few; CDR3 protein: CASSVYRGTNEKLFF; CDR3 DNA: TGTGCCAGCAGTGTATATCGAGGGACTAATGAAAAACTGTTTTTT
V gene: TRBV7-9; D gene: NA; J gene: TRBJ2-1; clone size: NA; CDR3 protein: CASSPGLHEQFF; CDR3 DNA: TGTGCCAGCAGTCCGGGACTCCATGAGCAGTTCTTC
V gene: TRBV19; D gene: NA; J gene: TRBJ2-2; clone size: NA; CDR3 protein: CASSIGAGATGELFF; CDR3 DNA: TGTGCCAGTAGTATCGGGGCGGGGGCCACCGGGGAGCTGTTTTTT
V gene: TRBV6-1; D gene: TRBD2; J gene: TRBJ2-1; clone size: NA; CDR3 protein: CASSEDSGVLSYNEQFF; CDR3 DNA: TGTGCCAGCAGTGAGGATAGCGGGGTCCTATCCTACAATGAGCAGTTCTTC
V gene: TRBV10-3; D gene: TRBD1; J gene: TRBJ2-7; clone size: NA; CDR3 protein: CAIKRQGNYEQYF; CDR3 DNA: TGTGCCATCAAGCGACAGGGAAATTACGAGCAGTACTTC
V gene: TRBV11-2; D gene: NA; J gene: TRBJ1-3; clone size: once; CDR3 protein: CASTNKRGSSGNTIYF; CDR3 DNA: TGTGCCAGCACCAACAAACGGGGATCCTCTGGAAACACCATATATTTT
V gene: TRBV15; D gene: TRBD1; J gene: TRBJ2-7; clone size: NA; CDR3 protein: CATSYTTGTMIYEQYF; CDR3 DNA: TGTGCCACCAGTTATACGACAGGGACGATGATCTACGAGCAGTACTTC
V gene: TRBV19; D gene: NA; J gene: TRBJ1-2; clone size: few; CDR3 protein: CASSIERAYRYGYTF; CDR3 DNA: TGTGCCAGTAGTATAGAGCGAGCCTACCGCTATGGCTACACCTTC
V gene: TRBV10-2; D gene: NA; J gene: TRBJ1-1; clone size: NA; CDR3 protein: CASSEAGNTEAFF; CDR3 DNA: TGCGCCAGCAGTGAGGCAGGGAACACTGAAGCTTTCTTT
V gene: TRBV18; D gene: NA; J gene: TRBJ1-3; clone size: NA; CDR3 protein: CASSPLPDTGLSGNTIYF; CDR3 DNA: TGTGCCAGCTCACCACTCCCCGATACAGGCCTCTCTGGAAACACCATATATTTT
V gene: TRBV7-6; D gene: TRBD2; J gene: TRBJ2-1; clone size: NA; CDR3 protein: CASSSRTSGVSYNEQFF; CDR3 DNA: TGTGCCAGCAGCTCTAGGACTAGCGGGGTCTCCTACAATGAGCAGTTCTTC
V gene: TRBV28; D gene: NA; J gene: TRBJ1-2; clone size: NA; CDR3 protein: CASSSQGGSGYGYTF; CDR3 DNA: TGTGCCAGCAGTTCCCAGGGTGGTTCAGGATATGGCTACACCTTC
V gene: TRBV11-3; D gene: TRBD1; J gene: TRBJ2-3; clone size: NA; CDR3 protein: CASSLGQGEDTQYF; CDR3 DNA: TGTGCCAGCAGCTTAGGACAGGGGGAAGATACGCAGTATTTT
V gene: TRBV18; D gene: NA; J gene: TRBJ1-2; clone size: NA; CDR3 protein: CASSQGDGGAYGYTF; CDR3 DNA: TGTGCCAGCTCACAAGGGGACGGGGGCGCCTATGGCTACACCTTC
V gene: TRBV19; D gene: TRBD1; J gene: TRBJ1-1; clone size: NA; CDR3 protein: CASSSTGSDTEAFF; CDR3 DNA: TGTGCCAGTAGCTCGACAGGGTCGGACACTGAAGCTTTCTTT
V gene: TRBV27; D gene: NA; J gene: TRBJ2-7; clone size: NA; CDR3 protein: CASSLRGDEQYF; CDR3 DNA: TGTGCCAGCAGTTTAAGGGGGGACGAGCAGTACTTC
V gene: TRBV2; D gene: NA; J gene: TRBJ1-5; clone size: NA; CDR3 protein: CASSVSYHNGLNQPQHF; CDR3 DNA: TGTGCCAGCAGTGTAAGCTACCATAACGGCCTTAATCAGCCCCAGCATTTT
V gene: TRBV4-2; D gene: NA; J gene: TRBJ2-2; clone size: NA; CDR3 protein: CASSQLQSDTGELFF; CDR3 DNA: TGTGCCAGCAGCCAATTACAGTCCGACACCGGGGAGCTGTTTTTT
V gene: TRBV11-3; D gene: NA; J gene: TRBJ2-3; clone size: NA; CDR3 protein: CASSLGSADTQYF; CDR3 DNA: TGTGCCAGCAGCTTAGGGTCCGCAGATACGCAGTATTTT
V gene: TRBV19; D gene: TRBD2; J gene: TRBJ2-1; clone size: NA; CDR3 protein: CASSPAGGGHNEQFF; CDR3 DNA: TGTGCCAGTAGTCCCGCGGGCGGGGGTCACAATGAGCAGTTCTTC
V gene: TRBV9; D gene: TRBD1; J gene: TRBJ1-2; clone size: once; CDR3 protein: CASSAGQGFSGYTF; CDR3 DNA: TGTGCCAGCAGTGCGGGACAGGGTTTTTCTGGCTACACCTTC
V gene: TRBV9; D gene: TRBD2; J gene: TRBJ2-3; clone size: NA; CDR3 protein: CASSPRTSGISDTQYF; CDR3 DNA: TGTGCCAGCAGCCCCCGAACTAGCGGAATTTCAGATACGCAGTATTTT
V gene: TRBV6-1; D gene: NA; J gene: TRBJ2-1; clone size: NA; CDR3 protein: CASMSSYNEQFF; CDR3 DNA: TGTGCCAGCATGTCCTCCTACAATGAGCAGTTCTTC
V gene: TRBV9; D gene: NA; J gene: TRBJ2-3; clone size: NA; CDR3 protein: CASSFGTLLGDTQYF; CDR3 DNA: TGTGCCAGCAGCTTCGGGACTCTCCTCGGAGATACGCAGTATTTT
V gene: TRBV5-1; D gene: NA; J gene: TRBJ1-1; clone size: NA; CDR3 protein: CASSLEQGNTEAFF; CDR3 DNA: TGCGCCAGCAGCTTAGAACAGGGGAACACTGAAGCTTTCTTT
V gene: TRBV11-2; D gene: NA; J gene: TRBJ1-1; clone size: NA; CDR3 protein: CASSLAENTEAFF; CDR3 DNA: TGTGCCAGCAGCTTAGCCGAGAACACTGAAGCTTTCTTT
V gene: TRBV18; D gene: NA; J gene: TRBJ2-7; clone size: once; CDR3 protein: CASSSPWGGPYEQYF; CDR3 DNA: TGTGCCAGCTCAAGCCCGTGGGGGGGCCCCTACGAGCAGTACTTC
V gene: TRBV27; D gene: TRBD1; J gene: TRBJ1-1; clone size: NA; CDR3 protein: CASSYLQGQAFF; CDR3 DNA: TGTGCCAGCAGTTACCTACAGGGGCAAGCTTTCTTT
V gene: TRBV5-1; D gene: NA; J gene: TRBJ2-6; clone size: few; CDR3 protein: CASTPLDGAGANVLTF; CDR3 DNA: TGCGCCAGCACCCCCCTCGACGGCGCGGGGGCCAACGTCCTGACTTTC
V gene: TRBV15; D gene: TRBD1; J gene: TRBJ1-2; clone size: NA; CDR3 protein: CATTKSRDRGFYGYTF; CDR3 DNA: TGTGCCACCACCAAGAGCCGGGACAGGGGATTTTATGGCTACACCTTC
V gene: TRBV6-5; D gene: TRBD1; J gene: TRBJ1-4; clone size: NA; CDR3 protein: CASSSTAQGVKLFF; CDR3 DNA: TGTGCCAGCAGTAGTACGGCACAGGGGGTAAAACTGTTTTTT
V gene: TRBV9; D gene: NA; J gene: TRBJ1-1; clone size: NA; CDR3 protein: CASSVVGADRTEAFF; CDR3 DNA: TGTGCCAGCAGCGTAGTCGGCGCAGATCGCACTGAAGCTTTCTTT
V gene: TRBV19; D gene: NA; J gene: TRBJ1-2; clone size: NA; CDR3 protein: CASRTDDSSLTYGYTF; CDR3 DNA: TGTGCCAGTAGGACTGACGATAGCAGCCTTACCTATGGCTACACCTTC
V gene: TRBV4-2; D gene: NA; J gene: TRBJ2-7; clone size: NA; CDR3 protein: CASSQFSGYEQYF; CDR3 DNA: TGTGCCAGCAGCCAGTTTTCTGGTTACGAGCAGTACTTC
V gene: TRBV2; D gene: NA; J gene: TRBJ1-5; clone size: NA; CDR3 protein: CASSRRGRDQPQHF; CDR3 DNA: TGTGCCAGCAGCCGGAGAGGGAGGGATCAGCCCCAGCATTTT
V gene: TRBV29-1; D gene: TRBD1; J gene: TRBJ1-1; clone size: NA; CDR3 protein: CSVRQGEVTEAFF; CDR3 DNA: TGCAGCGTTCGACAGGGTGAGGTCACTGAAGCTTTCTTT
V gene: TRBV5-6; D gene: NA; J gene: TRBJ2-3; clone size: NA; CDR3 protein: CASSPPSWSVRTDTQYF; CDR3 DNA: TGTGCCAGCAGCCCTCCTTCTTGGTCGGTCCGGACAGATACGCAGTATTTT
V gene: TRBV27; D gene: NA; J gene: TRBJ1-3; clone size: NA; CDR3 protein: CASSPSSSGNTIYF; CDR3 DNA: TGTGCCAGCAGTCCCTCGTCCTCTGGAAACACCATATATTTT
V gene: TRBV18; D gene: NA; J gene: TRBJ1-2; clone size: once; CDR3 protein: CASSPSDSPYGYTF; CDR3 DNA: TGTGCCAGCTCACCATCCGACAGTCCTTATGGCTACACCTTC